Detailed here is one T cell receptor (beta chain). These data belong to a study of cytomegalovirus exposure and HLA in healthy donors. PCR involved 60 Vbeta and 13 Jbeta primers. Only in-frame clones appear in the TCRdb table, and some are missing; sequencing was by immunoSEQ multiplex PCR. The profile shows more than 130,000 clones, more than 60% of them singletons. Germline V gene lookup returns CDR1 SGDLS and CDR2 YYNGEE. V lost 0 bases and J lost 0; bases outside the gene matches: 5. The CDR3 runs to 17 residues. The chain links TRBV9 to TRBJ2-2; 7 bases fit TRBD2. The sequencing input was PBMCs. This TCR derives from a male donor in good health and CMV-seronegative. The CDR3 reads CASSVEASGSNTGELFF. The CDR3 DNA reads as TGTGCCAGCAGCGTAGAGGCTAGCGGATCGAACACCGGGGAGCTGTTTTTT.